This entry features one TCR beta chain sequence. What it recognizes is unknown. The trim removed 3 bases at V and 8 bases at J, leaving 8 bases unmatched. This CDR3 contains 16 residues. Germline loops: CDR1 LNHNV, CDR2 YYDKDF (reference sequence). This sample is part of a study of beta chain features in type 1 diabetes. Study-level background: Healthy donors and patients had similar age, gender and cell yields. Regarding the study as a whole: More deletions and fewer insertions at VDJ junctions were found in patients with type 1 diabetes.

What was sequenced were expressed TCRB transcripts, since all of the isolated RNA had been reverse transcribed. The study sequenced naive, central memory and regulatory T cell samples to an average of about 3.8 million reads. Some clones are missing from TCRdb's copy, which holds only in-frame ones; the method was immunoSEQ multiplex PCR. The sample contains about 620,000 clones, roughly a sixth of which appear only once. This TCR came from a man between 18 and 29 years old in good health. Source material: naive CD4+ T cells from blood. The chain couples TRBV15 to TRBJ2-1; TRBD2 aligns across 12 bases. In DNA, the CDR3 is TGTGCCACCAGCAGGGGACTAGCGGGTTATGAAGATGAGCAGTTCTTC. It encodes CATSRGLAGYEDEQFF.